This entry is about one T cell receptor (beta chain). Its antigen is undetermined. This specimen belongs to a study of shared clonotypes between healthy human individuals. About the research overall: Per donor, CD8 memory used one plate, CD8 naive used two, CD4 memory used three and CD4 naive used three. Study-wide results and caveats: Non-shared clonotypes had lower generation probabilities than those shared by all four donors. The study generally estimated greater richness for naive than memory subsets.

With 2 bases removed from V and 2 bases from J, the gap between germline ends came to 10 bases. Germline V gene sequence: CDR1 PRHDT, CDR2 FYEKMQ (reference sequence). The CDR3 spans 14 residues. Some clones are missing from TCRdb's copy, which holds only in-frame ones; the method was immunoSEQ multiplex PCR. The sample lists 2 million to 3 million clones, over 85% occurring once. Sequencing was carried out using naive CD4+ T cells from PBMCs. The subset: CD45RA+ positively selected. The source is a man in his late teens or twenties in good health. Some clones in this sample may be carry-over from other donors' samples. The chain is built from TRBV13 and TRBJ2-7; D gene ambiguous. The CDR3 here is CASSLLGPTYEQYF. CDR3 in DNA: TGTGCCAGCAGCTTACTCGGGCCTACCTACGAGCAGTACTTC. Filled out from reference TRBV13 and TRBJ2-7, the complete variable domain reads AAGVIQSPRHLIKEKRETATLKCYPIPRHDTVYWYQQGPGQDPQFLISFYEKMQSDKGSIPDRFSAQQFSDYHSELNMSSLELGDSALYFCASSLLGPTYEQYFGPGTRLTVT.